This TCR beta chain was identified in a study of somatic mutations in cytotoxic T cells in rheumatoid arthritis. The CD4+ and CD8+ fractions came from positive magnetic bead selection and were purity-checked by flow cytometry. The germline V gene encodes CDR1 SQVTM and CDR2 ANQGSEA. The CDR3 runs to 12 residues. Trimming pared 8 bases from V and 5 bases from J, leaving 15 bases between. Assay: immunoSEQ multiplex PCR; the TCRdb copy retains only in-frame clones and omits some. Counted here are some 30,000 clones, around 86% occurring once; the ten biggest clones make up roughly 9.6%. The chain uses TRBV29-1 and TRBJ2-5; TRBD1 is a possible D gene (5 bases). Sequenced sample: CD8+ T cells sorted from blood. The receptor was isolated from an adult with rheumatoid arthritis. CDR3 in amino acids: CSFPGPRETQYF. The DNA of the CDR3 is TGCAGCTTTCCAGGGCCCCGGGAGACCCAGTACTTC. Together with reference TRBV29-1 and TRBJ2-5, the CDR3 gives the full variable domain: SAVISQKPSRDICQRGTSLTIQCQVDSQVTMMFWYRQQPGQSLTLIATANQGSEATYESGFVIDKFPISRPNLTFSTLTVSNMSPEDSSIYLCSFPGPRETQYFGPGTRLLVL.